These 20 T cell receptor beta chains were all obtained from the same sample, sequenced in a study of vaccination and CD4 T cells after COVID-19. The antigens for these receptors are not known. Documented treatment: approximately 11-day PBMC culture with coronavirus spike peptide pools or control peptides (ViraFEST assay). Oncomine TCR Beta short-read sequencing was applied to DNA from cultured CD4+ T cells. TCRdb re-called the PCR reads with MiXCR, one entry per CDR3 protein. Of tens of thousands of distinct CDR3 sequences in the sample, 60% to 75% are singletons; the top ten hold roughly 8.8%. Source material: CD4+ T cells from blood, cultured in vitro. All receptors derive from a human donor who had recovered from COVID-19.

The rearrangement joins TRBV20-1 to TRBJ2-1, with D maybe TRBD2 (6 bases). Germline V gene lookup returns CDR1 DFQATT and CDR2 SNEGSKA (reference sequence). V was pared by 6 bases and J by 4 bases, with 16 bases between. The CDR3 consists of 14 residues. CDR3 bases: TGCAGTGCCACGCCGGTAGCGGTATACAATGAGCAGTTCTTC. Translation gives CSATPVAVYNEQFF.

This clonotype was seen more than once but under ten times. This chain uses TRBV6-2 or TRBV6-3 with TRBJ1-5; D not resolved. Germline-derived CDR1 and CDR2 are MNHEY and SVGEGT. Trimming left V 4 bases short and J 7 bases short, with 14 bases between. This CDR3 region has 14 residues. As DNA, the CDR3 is TGTGCCAGCAGTTTCACGGGGAAGAGGCAGCCCCAGCATTTT. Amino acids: CASSFTGKRQPQHF.

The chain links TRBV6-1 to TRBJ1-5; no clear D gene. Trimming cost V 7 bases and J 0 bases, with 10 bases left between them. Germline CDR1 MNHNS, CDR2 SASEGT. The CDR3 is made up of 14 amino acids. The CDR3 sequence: CASNLDGSNQPQHF. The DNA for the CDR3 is TGTGCCAGCAATTTGGACGGTAGCAATCAGCCCCAGCATTTT.

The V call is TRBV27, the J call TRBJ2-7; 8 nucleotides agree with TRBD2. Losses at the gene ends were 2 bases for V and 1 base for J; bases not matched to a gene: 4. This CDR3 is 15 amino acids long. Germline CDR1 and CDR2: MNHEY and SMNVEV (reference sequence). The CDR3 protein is CASSLGASGSYEQYF. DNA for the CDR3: TGTGCCAGCAGTTTAGGGGCTAGCGGGTCCTACGAGCAGTACTTC.

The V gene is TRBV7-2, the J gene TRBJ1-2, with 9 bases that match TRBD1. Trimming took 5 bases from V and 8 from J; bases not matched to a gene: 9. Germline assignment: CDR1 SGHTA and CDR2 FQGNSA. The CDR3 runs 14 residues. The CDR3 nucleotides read TGTGCCAGCAGCCCGGGACAGGGTCTTTGGGGCTACACCTTC. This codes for CASSPGQGLWGYTF. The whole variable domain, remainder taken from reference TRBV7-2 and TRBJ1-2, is GAGVSQSPSNKVTEKGKDVELRCDPISGHTALYWYRQSLGQGLEFLIYFQGNSAPDKSGLPSDRFSAERTGGSVSTLTIQRTQQEDSAVYLCASSPGQGLWGYTFGSGTRLTVV.

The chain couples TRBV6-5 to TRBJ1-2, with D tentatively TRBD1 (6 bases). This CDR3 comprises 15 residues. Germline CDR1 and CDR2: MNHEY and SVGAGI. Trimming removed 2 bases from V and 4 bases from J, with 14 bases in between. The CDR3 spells CASSYDGRGSYGYTF. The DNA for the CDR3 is TGTGCCAGCAGTTACGATGGCAGGGGAAGCTATGGCTACACCTTC.

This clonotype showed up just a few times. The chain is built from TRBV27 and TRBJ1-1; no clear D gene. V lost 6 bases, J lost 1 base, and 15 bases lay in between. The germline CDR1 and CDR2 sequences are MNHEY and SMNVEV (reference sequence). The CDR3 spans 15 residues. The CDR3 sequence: CASSRPNSGNTEAFF. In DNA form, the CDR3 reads TGTGCCAGCAGCCGACCGAACTCAGGGAACACTGAAGCTTTCTTT.

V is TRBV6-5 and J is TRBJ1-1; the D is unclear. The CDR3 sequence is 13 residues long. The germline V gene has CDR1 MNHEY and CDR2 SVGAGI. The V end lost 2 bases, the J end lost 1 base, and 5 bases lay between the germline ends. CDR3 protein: CASSYGRNTEAFF. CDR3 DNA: TGTGCCAGCAGTTACGGAAGGAACACTGAAGCTTTCTTT.

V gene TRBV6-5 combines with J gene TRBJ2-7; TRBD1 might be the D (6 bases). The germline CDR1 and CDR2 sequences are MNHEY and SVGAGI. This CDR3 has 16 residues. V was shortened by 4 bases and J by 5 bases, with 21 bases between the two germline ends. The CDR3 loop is CASSSRPGVVLHEQYF. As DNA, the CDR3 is TGTGCCAGCAGTTCTAGACCAGGGGTAGTCCTCCACGAGCAGTACTTC.

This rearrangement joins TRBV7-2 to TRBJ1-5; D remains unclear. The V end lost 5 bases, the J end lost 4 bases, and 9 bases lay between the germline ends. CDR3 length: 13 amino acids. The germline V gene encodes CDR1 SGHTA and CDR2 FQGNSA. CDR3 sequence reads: CASSLGINQPQHF. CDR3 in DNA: TGTGCCAGCAGCCTGGGGATTAATCAGCCCCAGCATTTT.

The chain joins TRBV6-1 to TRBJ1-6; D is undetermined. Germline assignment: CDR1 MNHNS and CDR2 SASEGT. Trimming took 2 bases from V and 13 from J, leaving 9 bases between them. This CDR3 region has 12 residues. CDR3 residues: CASSEPVPPLHF. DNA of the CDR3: TGTGCCAGCAGTGAACCAGTTCCTCCCCTCCACTTT.

In DNA, the CDR3 is TGTGCCAGCAGGGCCGTGGACAGGCACAATCAGCCCCAGCATTTT. Its protein is CASRAVDRHNQPQHF. This chain uses TRBV6-1 with TRBJ1-5; 7 positions agree with TRBD1. V was pared by 6 bases and J by 3 bases, with 8 bases of the junction left unmatched. CDR1 and CDR2 from the germline V gene are MNHNS and SASEGT. There are 15 residues in the CDR3.

The CDR3 DNA sequence: TGTGCCAGCAGCGGTCATTTAACCGATGGCTACACCTTC. Protein sequence: CASSGHLTDGYTF. The chain has TRBV6-1 and TRBJ1-2; D is unclear. In germline, CDR1 is MNHNS, CDR2 SASEGT. The CDR3 spans 13 residues. Trimming shortened V by 6 bases and J by 6 bases, and 14 bases separated the two germline ends.

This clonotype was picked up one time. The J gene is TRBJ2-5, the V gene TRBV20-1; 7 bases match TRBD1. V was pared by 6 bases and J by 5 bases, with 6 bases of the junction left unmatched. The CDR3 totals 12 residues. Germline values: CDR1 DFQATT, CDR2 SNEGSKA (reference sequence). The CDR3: CSATGAGETQYF. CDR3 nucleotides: TGCAGTGCCACAGGGGCTGGGGAGACCCAGTACTTC.

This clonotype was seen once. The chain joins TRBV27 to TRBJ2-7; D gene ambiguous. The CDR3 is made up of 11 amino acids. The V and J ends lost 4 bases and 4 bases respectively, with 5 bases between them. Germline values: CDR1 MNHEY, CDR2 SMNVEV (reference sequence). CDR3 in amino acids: CASSSLYEQYF. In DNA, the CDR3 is TGTGCCAGCAGTTCCCTTTACGAGCAGTACTTC.

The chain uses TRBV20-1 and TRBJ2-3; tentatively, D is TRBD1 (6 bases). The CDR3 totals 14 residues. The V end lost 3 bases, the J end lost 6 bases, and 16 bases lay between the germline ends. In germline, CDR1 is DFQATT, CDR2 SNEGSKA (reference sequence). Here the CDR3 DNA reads TGCAGTGCTAGTAAAGATACAGGGCCGGATACGCAGTATTTT. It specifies CSASKDTGPDTQYF.

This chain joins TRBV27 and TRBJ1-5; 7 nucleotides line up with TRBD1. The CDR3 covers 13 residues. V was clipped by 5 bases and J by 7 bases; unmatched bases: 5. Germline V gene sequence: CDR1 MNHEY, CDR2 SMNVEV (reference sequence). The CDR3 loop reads CASSQGVSQPQHF. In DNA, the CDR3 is TGTGCCAGCAGTCAGGGGGTGTCCCAGCCCCAGCATTTT.

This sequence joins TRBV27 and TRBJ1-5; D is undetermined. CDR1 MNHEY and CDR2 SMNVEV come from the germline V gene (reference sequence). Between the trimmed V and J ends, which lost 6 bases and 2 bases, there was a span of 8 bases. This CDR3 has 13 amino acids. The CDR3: CASRGVGNQPQHF. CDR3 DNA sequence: TGTGCCAGCAGGGGTGTCGGCAATCAGCCCCAGCATTTT.

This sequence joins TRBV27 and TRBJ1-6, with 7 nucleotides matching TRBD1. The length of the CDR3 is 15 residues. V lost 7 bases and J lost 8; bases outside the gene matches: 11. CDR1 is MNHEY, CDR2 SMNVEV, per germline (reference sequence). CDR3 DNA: TGTGCCAGCAAATTGGGCACAGGGGAATATTCACCCCTCCACTTT. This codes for CASKLGTGEYSPLHF.

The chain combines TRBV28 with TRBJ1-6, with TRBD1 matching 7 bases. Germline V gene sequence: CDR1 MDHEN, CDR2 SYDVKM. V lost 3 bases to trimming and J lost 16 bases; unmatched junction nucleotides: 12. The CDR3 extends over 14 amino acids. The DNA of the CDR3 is TGTGCCAGCAGTTTGGGGCAGGGGGAATCCCGGCTCCACTTT. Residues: CASSLGQGESRLHF.